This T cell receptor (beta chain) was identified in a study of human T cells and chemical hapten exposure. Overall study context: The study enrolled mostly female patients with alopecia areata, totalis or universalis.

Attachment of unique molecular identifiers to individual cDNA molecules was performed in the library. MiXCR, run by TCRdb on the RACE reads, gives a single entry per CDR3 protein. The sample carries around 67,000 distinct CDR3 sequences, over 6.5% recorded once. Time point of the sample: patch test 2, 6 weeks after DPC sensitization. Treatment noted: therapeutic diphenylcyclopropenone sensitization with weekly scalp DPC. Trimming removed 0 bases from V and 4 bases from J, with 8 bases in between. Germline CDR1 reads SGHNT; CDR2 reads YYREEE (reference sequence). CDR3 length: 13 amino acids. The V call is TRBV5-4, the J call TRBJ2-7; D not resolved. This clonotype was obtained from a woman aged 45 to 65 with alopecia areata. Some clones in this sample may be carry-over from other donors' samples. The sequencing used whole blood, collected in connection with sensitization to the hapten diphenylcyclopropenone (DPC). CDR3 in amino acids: CASSLGAGYEQYF. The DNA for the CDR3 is TGTGCCAGCAGCTTGGGCGCCGGGTACGAGCAGTACTTC. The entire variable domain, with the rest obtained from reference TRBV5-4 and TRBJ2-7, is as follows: ETGVTQSPTHLIKTRGQQVTLRCSSQSGHNTVSWYQQALGQGPQFIFQYYREEENGRGNFPPRFSGLQFPNYSSELNVNALELDDSALYLCASSLGAGYEQYFGPGTRLTVT.